Listed below are T cell receptor beta chains from one sample, sequenced in a study of cytomegalovirus exposure and HLA in healthy donors. Clones were read by immunoSEQ multiplex PCR, and TCRdb kept only the in-frame ones, dropping some. The sample records 120,000 or so clones, around 84% being singletons. The sequenced sample was PBMCs. These receptors were obtained from a young woman in good health and CMV-seronegative. Each CDR3 is given with its conserved first and last residue. The D gene is left open where the match is weak. The size of a clone is reported for some rows only, either as once, few or many, or as a class for expanded clones.

NA TRBJ2-7 TRBV18 TRBD1 TGTGCCAGCCGTACAGGGGGTCCCTTCGCCGAGCAGTACTTC CASRTGGPFAEQYF
NA TRBJ2-5 TRBV9 NA TGTGCCAGCAGCGTAGACCTGACAGTAACAGAGACCCAGTACTTC CASSVDLTVTETQYF
NA TRBJ2-4 TRBV29-1 NA TGCAGCGTTGCGGGTGTCAGGGGTATCAAAAACATTCAGTACTTC CSVAGVRGIKNIQYF
NA TRBJ1-2 TRBV4-2 NA TGTGCCAGCAGCCAAGACACCCGGGAAGCAGGAAGGATGGGCTACACCTTC CASSQDTREAGRMGYTF
NA TRBJ2-3 TRBV2 TRBD2 TGTGCCAGCAGTAGACTAGCGGGGAACACAGATACGCAGTATTTT CASSRLAGNTDTQYF
NA TRBJ2-2 TRBV5-1 TRBD1 TGCGCCAGCAGCTTTCGACAGGGGGCCGGCGGGGAGCTGTTTTTT CASSFRQGAGGELFF
once TRBJ2-7 TRBV5-4 TRBD2 TGTGCCAGCAGCTTGATCAGCGGGGCGTCGTTAGCCGCGCAGTACTTC CASSLISGASLAAQYF
once TRBJ1-1 TRBV19 NA TGTGCCAGCCTACGATCCGGCACTGAAGCTTTCTTT CASLRSGTEAFF
once TRBJ2-7 TRBV5-1 NA TGCGCCAGCAGCTTGGAGATTGGGGGGGCGGGCGAGCAGTACTTC CASSLEIGGAGEQYF
NA TRBJ1-2 TRBV4-1 NA TGCGCCAGCAGCGAAGAACAGACGAACTATGGCTACACCTTC CASSEEQTNYGYTF
NA TRBJ2-1 TRBV5-1 NA TGCGCCAGCAGCTTTCAGGGGAATTCCTACAATGAGCAGTTCTTC CASSFQGNSYNEQFF
NA TRBJ2-2 TRBV10-3 NA TGTGCCATCAGTGTGGGGGGGAACACCGGGGAGCTGTTTTTT CAISVGGNTGELFF
few TRBJ2-7 TRBV7-6 TRBD2 TGTGCCAGCAGCTCAACTAGCGGGAGAAGGTTAAGTTGGGACGAGCAGTACTTC CASSSTSGRRLSWDEQYF
NA TRBJ2-7 TRBV7-9 NA TGTGCCAGCAGCTTAGGCGCGGGGCTCCACGAGCAGTACTTC CASSLGAGLHEQYF
NA TRBJ1-2 TRBV29-1 TRBD1 TGCAGCGTTGTCGGGCGGGGACAGAACTATGGCTACACCTTC CSVVGRGQNYGYTF
NA TRBJ1-4 TRBV18 NA TGTGCCAGCTCACTAACAGGGTTGAAACTGTTTTTT CASSLTGLKLFF
once TRBJ1-1 TRBV25-1 TRBD1 TGTGCCAGCAGTGACAGGGGGTGGACTGAAGCTTTCTTT CASSDRGWTEAFF
NA TRBJ2-7 TRBV27 NA TGTGCCAGCAGTTTATCCAACAGAGCCTACGAGCAGTACTTC CASSLSNRAYEQYF
NA TRBJ2-7 TRBV28 NA TGTGCCAGCGTGAGGGGGGGTCTATACGAGCAGTACTTC CASVRGGLYEQYF
NA TRBJ2-3 TRBV5-4 TRBD2 TGTGCCAGCAGCACTCAGGCACTAGCGGGAGTAGATACGCAGTATTTT CASSTQALAGVDTQYF
NA TRBJ2-7 TRBV29-1 TRBD1 TGCAGCGTTGAAACAGGGGTCGACGAGCAGTACTTC CSVETGVDEQYF
NA TRBJ1-1 TRBV4-2 NA TGTGCCAGCAGCCAAGAAACCCACGGACAGCTATACACTGAAGCTTTCTTT CASSQETHGQLYTEAFF
NA TRBJ2-7 TRBV6-1 TRBD1 TGTGCCAGCAGTGAAGCGTGGACAGGGGGCTACGAGCAGTACTTC CASSEAWTGGYEQYF
NA TRBJ1-5 TRBV5-6 NA TGTGCCAGCACCCGGGGGGGGCTGGGAAGCAATCAGCCCCAGCATTTT CASTRGGLGSNQPQHF
once TRBJ1-5 TRBV10-3 NA TGTGCCATCAGTGAGTCAGACAGAACGAATCAGCCCCAGCATTTT CAISESDRTNQPQHF
NA TRBJ2-7 TRBV7-3 NA TGTGCCAGCAGCTTGACTGACTCCTACGAGCAGTACTTC CASSLTDSYEQYF
once TRBJ2-3 TRBV7-9 NA TGTGCCAGCAGCTTATTGGGAGGCACAGATACGCAGTATTTT CASSLLGGTDTQYF
NA TRBJ1-1 TRBV7-9 TRBD1 TGTGCCAGCAGCTTAGCGACAGGGAAAAACACTGAAGCTTTCTTT CASSLATGKNTEAFF
NA TRBJ2-5 TRBV6-1 NA TGTGCCAGCACCGAATGGGGGGGCACGGAGACCCAGTACTTC CASTEWGGTETQYF
NA TRBJ2-3 TRBV14 TRBD2 TGTGCCAGCAGCCAAATGTGGACTAGCGGTACCACAGATACGCAGTATTTT CASSQMWTSGTTDTQYF
few TRBJ1-1 TRBV15 NA TGTGCCACCAGCAGAGATCCGGGGGGCACTGAAGCTTTCTTT CATSRDPGGTEAFF
few TRBJ2-1 TRBV7-2 TRBD2 TGTGCCAGCAGACCTAGCGGGAGGGCCTACAATGAGCAGTTCTTC CASRPSGRAYNEQFF
few TRBJ1-2 TRBV6-5 NA TGTGCCAGCAGCCGTAACCTAAGGGGGACCTATGGCTACACCTTC CASSRNLRGTYGYTF
NA TRBJ2-3 TRBV30 NA TGTGCCTGGAGCTCAGACAGGACTTTTGGGACGGGAACTAGCACAGATACGCAGTATTTT CAWSSDRTFGTGTSTDTQYF
NA TRBJ2-5 TRBV19 NA TGTGCCAGTAGTATGCAACAGCAAGAGACCCAGTACTTC CASSMQQQETQYF
NA TRBJ1-1 TRBV25-1 NA TGTGCCAGCAGTGATCGGGTGAACACTGAAGCTTTCTTT CASSDRVNTEAFF
NA TRBJ2-7 TRBV6-1 TRBD2 TGTGCCAGCAGTGGGGCTAGCGGGGGCCCCTACGAGCAGTACTTC CASSGASGGPYEQYF
once TRBJ2-7 TRBV15 TRBD1 TGTGCCACCCAGCAGGACAGGGGGGACGAGCAGTACTTC CATQQDRGDEQYF
few TRBJ2-2 TRBV10-3 TRBD2 TGTGCCATCAGTGCGGGGGGGCCCGCGAACACCGGGGAGCTGTTTTTT CAISAGGPANTGELFF
NA TRBJ2-7 TRBV4-1 TRBD1 TGCGCCAGCAGCCAAGAGGCCGGGACAGGGCTTTTGGAGCAGTACTTC CASSQEAGTGLLEQYF
NA TRBJ2-7 TRBV4-2 TRBD2 TGTGCCAGCAGCCATCAAATCGGAGGCACTAGCGGGAATTACTACGAGCAGTACTTC CASSHQIGGTSGNYYEQYF
NA TRBJ1-4 TRBV6-1 NA TGTGCCAGCAGGGAAACGAGGACTAATGAAAAACTGTTTTTT CASRETRTNEKLFF
once TRBJ1-1 TRBV7-6 NA TGTGCCAGCAGCTCGACGACAGCGCCCAGGAAGGCTTTCTTT CASSSTTAPRKAFF
NA TRBJ1-1 TRBV4-1 NA TGCGCCAGCAGCCAAGGAGATGCAGGGAACACTGAAGCTTTCTTT CASSQGDAGNTEAFF
NA TRBJ2-1 TRBV29-1 TRBD2 TGCAGCGTTGAACGGGGGACTAGCGGATACAATGAGCAGTTCTTC CSVERGTSGYNEQFF
NA TRBJ1-1 TRBV6-5 TRBD1 TGTGCCAGCAGGCGACGGGACAGGGAGAACACTGAAGCTTTCTTT CASRRRDRENTEAFF
NA TRBJ1-5 TRBV5-6 TRBD1 TGTGCCAGCAGCCAGACAGGGGGCTTTCATCAGCCCCAGCATTTT CASSQTGGFHQPQHF
NA TRBJ2-3 TRBV28 TRBD1 TGTGCCAGCAGATCCTGGGACAGGGGAAGAGATACGCAGTATTTT CASRSWDRGRDTQYF
NA TRBJ2-7 TRBV7-2 TRBD2 TGTGCCAGCAGCCGCGAGGCTAGCGGAATTTCCTACGAGCAGTACTTC CASSREASGISYEQYF
once TRBJ2-2 TRBV5-1 NA TGCGCCAGCAGCTCGGGAGTTTCCACCGGGGAGCTGTTTTTT CASSSGVSTGELFF
few TRBJ2-3 TRBV13 TRBD2 TGTGCCAGCAGCCGGACTAGCGGGAGAACAGATACGCAGTATTTT CASSRTSGRTDTQYF
NA TRBJ2-2 TRBV7-3 NA TGTGCCAGCAGCCGGGGGACTGGTGAGCTGTTTTTT CASSRGTGELFF
NA TRBJ1-4 TRBV5-4 NA TGTGCCAGCAGCTCCCGCGGTAATGAAAAACTGTTTTTT CASSSRGNEKLFF
NA TRBJ1-1 TRBV6-4 NA TGTGCCAGCAGCCCTACGTGGGGGCAGGGGACTGAAGCTTTCTTT CASSPTWGQGTEAFF
NA TRBJ2-1 TRBV5-1 TRBD2 TGCGCCAGCAGAACACCTTTGCGCGGGAGAGGTGAGCAGTTCTTC CASRTPLRGRGEQFF
NA TRBJ1-1 TRBV29-1 NA TGCAGCGTTGGAGGGACACTAGGCATGAACACTGAAGCTTTCTTT CSVGGTLGMNTEAFF
few TRBJ2-5 TRBV29-1 NA TGCAGAGCCGACAGATCCCAAGAGACCCAGTACTTC CRADRSQETQYF
NA TRBJ2-7 TRBV7-6 NA TGTGCCAGCACCCCCCGAGCCCTGGGCTCCGAGCAGTACTTC CASTPRALGSEQYF
few TRBJ1-1 TRBV9 NA TGTGCCAGCAGCCCCTGGGGGGGGGATGAGGCTTTCTTT CASSPWGGDEAFF